The 8 T cell receptor beta chains below all came from one sample that was sequenced in a study of cytomegalovirus exposure and HLA in healthy donors. 60 Vbeta and 13 Jbeta primers were used in PCR. Assay: immunoSEQ multiplex PCR; the TCRdb copy retains only in-frame clones and omits some. Of 270,000 or so clones listed, about 90% are singletons. The sample taken for sequencing was PBMCs. The receptor set was obtained from a girl aged 2 to 10 in good health and CMV-seronegative.

The rearrangement joins TRBV2 to TRBJ2-5; 11 bases match TRBD2. Per germline, CDR1 SNHLY and CDR2 FYNNEI. This CDR3 is 16 amino acids long. The V and J ends lost 1 base and 4 bases, in that order; junction bases with no gene match: 5. The CDR3 nucleotides read TGTGCCAGCAGTGAAGGGAGTAGCGGGAGGGTAGAGACCCAGTACTTC. Amino acids: CASSEGSSGRVETQYF.

This CDR3 reads CASSLGQVQETQYF. CDR3 in DNA: TGTGCCAGCAGCTTGGGACAGGTCCAAGAGACCCAGTACTTC. V gene TRBV11-2 combines with J gene TRBJ2-5; the match to TRBD1 covers 8 bases. In germline, CDR1 is SGHAT, CDR2 FQNNGV. Trimming cost V 3 bases and J 1 base; bases outside gene matches: 1. The CDR3 contains 14 residues.

This clone was recorded once. J is TRBJ2-1 and V is TRBV5-1, with D possibly being TRBD2 (6 bases). Germline lookup yields CDR1 SGHRS and CDR2 YFSETQ. The CDR3 consists of 16 residues. Trimming took off 0 bases at V and 4 bases at J, with 14 bases between the two ends. The CDR3 DNA sequence: TGCGCCAGCAGCTTGGGGGTAGGGAGGAAATACAATGAGCAGTTCTTC. This gives the protein CASSLGVGRKYNEQFF.

This clone is a singleton in its sample. This chain joins TRBV27 and TRBJ2-2; D might be TRBD1 (6 bases). The germline V gene encodes CDR1 MNHEY and CDR2 SMNVEV (reference sequence). There are 13 residues in the CDR3. V was pared by 7 bases and J by 6 bases, with 12 bases between. In DNA form, the CDR3 reads TGTGCCAGCAACGTAGGGGGATCCGGGGAGCTGTTTTTT. Its protein is CASNVGGSGELFF.

The V call is TRBV27, the J call TRBJ2-1; perhaps TRBD1 as D (5 bases). CDR1 is MNHEY, CDR2 SMNVEV, per germline (reference sequence). The CDR3 sequence is 13 residues long. Trimming cost V 3 bases and J 13 bases, with 16 bases left between them. CDR3 DNA: TGTGCCAGCAGTTTGGGCAGGGCTGAACCCCAGTTCTTC. Translating it yields CASSLGRAEPQFF.

For this clone: The junction departs from the called germline gene at one end, perhaps through a read error. The same CDR3 is also encoded by other DNA sequences in this sample. This chain connects TRBV6-1 to TRBJ2-6, with D perhaps TRBD1 (6 bases). This CDR3 spans 20 amino acids. CDR1 and CDR2 from the germline V gene are MNHNS and SASEGT. CDR3 coding DNA: TGTGCCAGCAGTGGACAACCAGGGGCCTCTCTCTTCTTTGGGGCCAACGTCCTGACCTTC. Residues: CASSGQPGASLFFGANVLTF.

The V gene is TRBV28, the J gene TRBJ1-3; D call uncertain. This CDR3 comprises 16 residues. The germline V gene has CDR1 MDHEN and CDR2 SYDVKM. The ends were cut back, 4 bases at V and 0 bases at J, with 13 bases in the middle. The CDR3 region has the DNA TGTGCCAGCAGTTCAAGACGGGAGCACTCTGGAAACACCATATATTTT. It yields the protein CASSSRREHSGNTIYF.

The V and J genes are TRBV10-3 and TRBJ1-2; D is undetermined. Trimming pared 0 bases from V and 1 base from J, leaving 6 bases between. The CDR3 loop spans 14 amino acids. Germline assignment: CDR1 ENHRY and CDR2 SYGVKD. DNA for the CDR3: TGTGCCATCAGTGAGTCGGGCAGTAACTATGGCTACACCTTC. Translated: CAISESGSNYGYTF.